These 2 T cell receptor beta chains were sequenced from one sample in a study of cytomegalovirus exposure and HLA in healthy donors. 60 Vbeta and 13 Jbeta primers were used in PCR. The table came from immunoSEQ multiplex PCR; TCRdb's copy has only in-frame clones and leaves some out. The sample lists some 110,000 clones, around three quarters occurring once. The sequenced material came from PBMCs. The receptors shown here come from a young man in good health and CMV-seropositive.

The chain uses TRBV19 and TRBJ1-1, with TRBD1 matching over 8 bases. The CDR3 loop spans 15 amino acids. The V gene end was trimmed by 4 bases and the J gene end by 4 bases; junction bases not matched to a gene: 8. CDR1 is LNHDA, CDR2 SQIVND, per germline (reference sequence). The CDR3 region has the DNA TGTGCCAGTAGTAGCAGGGGGCGCGGGAGCACTGAAGCTTTCTTT. It specifies CASSSRGRGSTEAFF. Variable domain in full (rest from reference TRBV19 and TRBJ1-1): DGGITQSPKYLFRKEGQNVTLSCEQNLNHDAMYWYRQDPGQGLRLIYYSQIVNDFQKGDIAEGYSVSREKKESFPLTVTSAQKNPTAFYLCASSSRGRGSTEAFFGQGTRLTVV.

This sequence joins TRBV30 and TRBJ2-3, with TRBD2 matching over 7 bases. Germline-derived CDR1 and CDR2 are GTSNPN and SVGIG (reference sequence). The CDR3 is 15 amino acids. V dropped 0 bases and J dropped 4; count of bases not matched to a gene: 7. CDR3: CAWSVKRGWADTQYF. The CDR3 DNA is TGTGCCTGGAGTGTAAAGCGGGGTTGGGCAGATACGCAGTATTTT.